The clone carrying this TCR beta chain was seen a single time. Its cognate antigen is unknown. The PCR used 60 V beta and 13 J beta primers. The table came from immunoSEQ multiplex PCR; TCRdb's copy has only in-frame clones and leaves some out. The top ten clones hold approximately 2% of a sample with tens of thousands of clones, around 86% of them seen once. Germline V gene lookup returns CDR1 MDHEN and CDR2 SYDVKM. CDR3 size: 18 residues. Germline trimming cut 8 bases from V and 3 bases from J; bases unmatched to any gene: 14. This entry comes from a study of glioma-infiltrating T cells after dendritic cell vaccination. General observations from the study: Estimated pretreatment TIL content predicted outcome after dendritic cell vaccination.

Time point: after dendritic cell vaccination, including at tumor progression/relapse. No glioblastoma patient carried an isocitrate dehydrogenase mutation. This clonotype was obtained from a human donor with glioblastoma. The genes are TRBV28 and TRBJ2-6; 9 positions agree with TRBD1. Sequencing was performed on blood, taken after dendritic cell vaccination. The CDR3 nucleotides read TGTGCCAGCGGAGGCTCTGGGACAGGGTTTCTTGGGGCCAACGTCCTGACTTTC. Protein: CASGGSGTGFLGANVLTF.